Following are 17 T cell receptor beta chains from one sample sequenced in a study of blood T cell repertoires in COVID-19. Clones were read by immunoSEQ multiplex PCR, and TCRdb kept only the in-frame ones, dropping some. The sample gives around 260,000 clones, around 90% of which show up once; roughly 1.1% is in the top ten. Material for sequencing was PBMCs or T cells enriched from blood (not recorded which). The receptors stem from a woman aged 25 to 39 who had recovered from COVID-19.

The chain joins TRBV20-1 to TRBJ2-3, with D possibly matching TRBD2 (6 bases). The CDR3 runs to 11 residues. CDR1 and CDR2 from the germline V gene are DFQATT and SNEGSKA (reference sequence). V was cut by 4 bases and J by 9 bases, with 11 bases left in between. This CDR3 reads CSAISGGTQYF. The CDR3 DNA reads as TGCAGTGCTATTAGCGGAGGCACGCAGTATTTT.

The chain carries TRBV6-2 or TRBV6-3 and TRBJ2-5, with 8 bases lining up with TRBD1. The germline V gene encodes CDR1 MNHEY and CDR2 SVGEGT. The CDR3 consists of 15 residues. Trimming removed 6 bases from V and 2 bases from J; junction bases left unmatched: 8. The CDR3 DNA is TGTGCCAGCAGCAGAGACAGGGGTTGGCAAGAGACCCAGTACTTC. Translation gives CASSRDRGWQETQYF.

The rearrangement joins TRBV7-9 to TRBJ2-2; TRBD2 matches at 7 bases. The V segment lost 4 bases and the J segment 4 bases; nucleotides outside the gene matches: 9. The germline V gene has CDR1 SEHNR and CDR2 FQNEAQ (reference sequence). This CDR3 has 16 residues. The CDR3 loop is CASSSPAGPGTGELFF. In DNA, the CDR3 is TGTGCCAGCAGCTCCCCAGCGGGGCCGGGCACCGGGGAGCTGTTTTTT. Filled out from reference TRBV7-9 and TRBJ2-2, the complete variable domain reads DTGVSQNPRHKITKRGQNVTFRCDPISEHNRLYWYRQTLGQGPEFLTYFQNEAQLEKSRLLSDRFSAERPKGSFSTLEIQRTEQGDSAMYLCASSSPAGPGTGELFFGEGSRLTVL.

The rearrangement links TRBV6-2 or TRBV6-3 to TRBJ1-4; D perhaps matches TRBD1 (6 bases). The CDR3 has 14 amino acids. Per the germline V gene, CDR1 is MNHEY and CDR2 is SVGEGT. Between the trimmed V and J ends, which lost 4 bases and 4 bases, there was a span of 10 bases. CDR3 sequence: CASSLQGLNEKLFF. For the CDR3, the DNA is TGTGCCAGCAGTTTACAGGGCCTTAATGAAAAACTGTTTTTT.

This clone was counted a few times. The V and J genes are TRBV11-2 and TRBJ2-7, with 8 positions matching TRBD2. This CDR3 spans 15 amino acids. Germline V gene sequence: CDR1 SGHAT, CDR2 FQNNGV. V dropped 5 bases and J dropped 1; count of bases not matched to a gene: 7. The CDR3 protein is CASSPQLAASYEQYF. CDR3 nucleotide sequence: TGTGCCAGCAGCCCCCAACTAGCGGCTTCCTACGAGCAGTACTTC.

The V call is TRBV6-6, the J call TRBJ2-7, with TRBD2 matching over 7 bases. CDR3 size: 14 residues. Trimming removed 6 bases from V and 0 bases from J; junction bases left unmatched: 5. From germline, CDR1 is MNHNY and CDR2 SVGAGI (reference sequence). This CDR3 is CASRLGGSSYEQYF. In DNA form, the CDR3 reads TGTGCCAGCAGGTTGGGGGGGAGCTCCTACGAGCAGTACTTC.

V and J are TRBV7-3 and TRBJ2-1; 8 bases map to TRBD2. Germline-derived CDR1 and CDR2 are SGHTA and FQGTGA. V shed 0 bases and J 7 bases; nucleotides not matched to a gene: 8. The CDR3 spans 16 residues. The CDR3 spells CASSLTSGRNGNEQFF. As DNA, the CDR3 is TGTGCCAGCAGCTTAACGAGCGGGAGAAACGGGAATGAGCAGTTCTTC. The full variable domain, completed using reference TRBV7-3 and TRBJ2-1, is GAGVSQTPSNKVTEKGKYVELRCDPISGHTALYWYRQSLGQGPEFLIYFQGTGAADDSGLPNDRFFAVRPEGSVSTLKIQRTERGDSAVYLCASSLTSGRNGNEQFFGPGTRLTVL.

This clone was seen a few times. The rearrangement links TRBV28 to TRBJ1-1; 8 nucleotides line up with TRBD1. The junction had 8 bases not matched to a gene; V was cut back by 8 bases and J by 3 bases. CDR1 is MDHEN and CDR2 is SYDVKM in the germline V gene. CDR3 size: 14 residues. The CDR3 sequence is CASQRTGRHTEAFF. The CDR3 DNA reads TGTGCCAGCCAACGGACAGGGAGGCACACTGAAGCTTTCTTT.

This clone was picked up one time. J is TRBJ1-5 and V is TRBV30; a possible D gene is TRBD1 (5 bases). Germline V gene data show CDR1 as GTSNPN and CDR2 as SVGIG (reference sequence). The V and J ends lost 1 base and 8 bases respectively, with 12 bases between them. The CDR3 runs to 13 residues. CDR3 residues: CAWSEGLREPQHF. CDR3 coding DNA: TGTGCCTGGAGTGAGGGACTCAGAGAGCCCCAGCATTTT.

The chain uses TRBV19 and TRBJ2-4; TRBD2 matches 16 bases. With V trimmed by 5 bases and J by 4 bases, 11 bases remained unmatched. From germline, CDR1 is LNHDA and CDR2 SQIVND (reference sequence). The CDR3 totals 19 residues. DNA for the CDR3: TGTGCCAGTAGTTCCCCCGCCGGGACTAGCGGGAGGGCTAAAAACATTCAGTACTTC. Translating gives CASSSPAGTSGRAKNIQYF.

The genes are TRBV9 and TRBJ1-2; TRBD1 is a possible D gene (6 bases). The CDR3 is 12 amino acids. V was clipped by 3 bases and J by 10 bases, with 13 bases between them. CDR1 SGDLS and CDR2 YYNGEE come from the germline V gene. CDR3 nucleotides: TGTGCCAGCAGCGGTCAGGGGCCTAACTACACCTTC. Translating gives CASSGQGPNYTF.

At least ten counts were recorded for this clone. The rearrangement uses TRBV7-8 and TRBJ2-7; D is possibly TRBD2 (6 bases). Per germline, CDR1 SGHVS and CDR2 FQNEAQ. The CDR3 runs to 15 residues. The V and J ends lost 2 bases and 6 bases respectively, with 17 bases between them. The CDR3 here is CASSLRQGVGSEQYF. The CDR3 nucleotides read TGTGCCAGCAGCTTACGCCAGGGCGTCGGGAGCGAGCAGTACTTC.

This clone turned up a few times. Other DNA sequences in this specimen translate into the identical CDR3. The chain uses TRBV2 and TRBJ1-5; 7 nucleotides agree with TRBD1. Germline-derived CDR1 and CDR2 are SNHLY and FYNNEI. V lost 5 bases and J lost 5; bases outside the gene matches: 3. The length of the CDR3 is 13 residues. CDR3 protein: CASSPQGDQPQHF. The CDR3 nucleotides read TGTGCCAGCAGTCCGCAGGGGGATCAGCCCCAGCATTTT. Variable domain in full (rest from reference TRBV2 and TRBJ1-5): EPEVTQTPSHQVTQMGQEVILRCVPISNHLYFYWYRQILGQKVEFLVSFYNNEISEKSEIFDDQFSVERPDGSNFTLKIRSTKLEDSAMYFCASSPQGDQPQHFGDGTRLSIL.

The chain combines TRBV7-9 with TRBJ2-3; D may be TRBD1 (5 bases). V was cut by 8 bases and J by 4 bases, with 10 bases left in between. Germline V gene data show CDR1 as SEHNR and CDR2 as FQNEAQ (reference sequence). The CDR3 has 12 residues. The CDR3 bases are TGTGCCAGCCTGCAGGGCCCAGATACGCAGTATTTT. Translated: CASLQGPDTQYF. Supplemented by reference TRBV7-9 and TRBJ2-3, the full variable domain reads DTGVSQNPRHKITKRGQNVTFRCDPISEHNRLYWYRQTLGQGPEFLTYFQNEAQLEKSRLLSDRFSAERPKGSFSTLEIQRTEQGDSAMYLCASLQGPDTQYFGPGTRLTVL.

The J gene is TRBJ2-2, the V gene TRBV2; D is possibly TRBD2 (5 bases). This CDR3 region has 15 residues. Trimming shortened V by 0 bases and J by 4 bases, and 9 bases separated the two germline ends. Germline V lookup: CDR1 SNHLY, CDR2 FYNNEI. Here the CDR3 reads CASSEALAGTGELFF. The CDR3 coding sequence is TGTGCCAGCAGTGAAGCGCTCGCGGGCACCGGGGAGCTGTTTTTT.

J is TRBJ2-7 and V is TRBV28, with 11 bases fitting TRBD2. The J segment lost 4 bases and the V segment lost 4 bases, leaving 6 bases of the junction unmatched. This CDR3 is built from 15 residues. Germline V gene sequence: CDR1 MDHEN, CDR2 SYDVKM. CDR3 loop: CASSSLAGVSYEQYF. CDR3 DNA sequence: TGTGCCAGCAGTTCACTAGCGGGAGTTTCATACGAGCAGTACTTC.

The J gene is TRBJ1-2, the V gene TRBV29-1, with D possibly being TRBD1 (6 bases). CDR1 and CDR2 (germline): SQVTM, ANQGSEA. V was shortened by 4 bases and J by 7 bases, with 19 bases between the two germline ends. This CDR3 region has 14 residues. The CDR3 nucleotides are TGCAGCGTTGCTCACGGAGCGGGGGCCCGTGGCTACACCTTC. This encodes CSVAHGAGARGYTF.